A single sample is the source of the 22 T cell receptor beta chains below, sequenced in a study of OX40 agonist ivuxolimab in advanced cancers. Using immunoSEQ multiplex PCR, the repertoire was profiled, and TCRdb retains in-frame clones only, with some absent. The sample holds around 58,000 clones; around 92% are singletons and the top ten take about 19%. This material consisted of CD4+ or CD8+ T cells sorted from blood, taken in a trial of the OX40 agonist ivuxolimab. The receptor source for this set is an adult with an advanced solid tumor such as melanoma, head and neck, liver or kidney cancer.

The V call is TRBV2, the J call TRBJ1-1; D not resolved. The germline CDR1 and CDR2 sequences are SNHLY and FYNNEI. The CDR3 has 13 amino acids. Between the trimmed V and J ends, which lost 4 bases and 2 bases, there was a span of 8 bases. CDR3 loop: CASSVPSNTEAFF. The CDR3 nucleotides read TGTGCCAGCAGTGTGCCCAGCAACACTGAAGCTTTCTTT.

This clone was detected once. This chain joins TRBV7-9 and TRBJ1-4; 7 positions agree with TRBD1. The CDR3 has 14 amino acids. Losses at the gene ends were 5 bases for V and 8 bases for J; bases not matched to a gene: 8. CDR1 is SEHNR, CDR2 FQNEAQ, per germline (reference sequence). CDR3 region: CASSPRQGREKLFF. The CDR3 nucleotides read TGTGCCAGCAGCCCCCGACAGGGTAGAGAAAAACTGTTTTTT.

The V call is TRBV4-2, the J call TRBJ2-7; no clear D gene. This CDR3 spans 16 amino acids. From germline, CDR1 is LGHNA and CDR2 YNFKEQ. V lost 2 bases to trimming and J lost 3 bases, with 17 bases between them. The CDR3 DNA follows: TGTGCCAGCAGCCAACGCGGTACGGGTCCTAACTACGAGCAGTACTTC. Translation gives CASSQRGTGPNYEQYF.

Concerning this clone: At one boundary the junction diverges from the germline segment, which might be a read error. Other nucleotide sequences in the sample specify the same CDR3. The V call is TRBV30, the J call TRBJ2-3; D tentatively reads TRBD1 or TRBD2 (5 bases each). The CDR3 length is 12 residues. Germline CDR1 and CDR2: GTSNPN and SVGIG (reference sequence). The CDR3 sequence: CAWSVGEDTQYF. In DNA, the CDR3 is TGCGCCTGGAGTGTGGGGGAAGATACGCAGTATTTT.

The rearrangement links TRBV10-3 to TRBJ2-7, with D unclear. V lost 2 bases and J lost 0, with 8 bases in between. CDR3 length equals 14 residues. CDR1 is ENHRY, CDR2 SYGVKD, per germline. CDR3 residues: CAISETASSYEQYF. The CDR3 DNA sequence: TGTGCCATCAGTGAGACTGCGAGCTCCTACGAGCAGTACTTC.

This rearrangement joins TRBV28 to TRBJ1-1; tentative D call: TRBD1 (5 bases). Trimming pared 7 bases from V and 2 bases from J, leaving 14 bases between. The CDR3 extends over 14 amino acids. CDR1 is MDHEN, CDR2 SYDVKM, per germline. CDR3 nucleotides: TGTGCCAGCAACCCAGGGCGGCTCAACACTGAAGCTTTCTTT. Protein: CASNPGRLNTEAFF.

The chain employs TRBV25-1 and TRBJ2-3; D perhaps matches TRBD2 (5 bases). V was shortened by 0 bases and J by 2 bases, with 9 bases between the two germline ends. The CDR3 has 15 amino acids. Germline V gene data show CDR1 as MGHDK and CDR2 as SYGVNS. DNA of the CDR3: TGTGCCAGCAGTGAATATGAGGGTCTCACAGATACGCAGTATTTT. Translation: CASSEYEGLTDTQYF.

The chain joins TRBV5-6 to TRBJ1-3; D gene unclear. Trimming removed 1 base from V and 4 bases from J, with 12 bases in between. CDR1 is SGHDT, CDR2 YYEEEE, per germline. The CDR3 loop spans 15 amino acids. CDR3 DNA sequence: TGTGCCAGCAGCTTGTATTTTGGTACCGGAAACACCATATATTTT. It translates to CASSLYFGTGNTIYF.

This chain connects TRBV19 to TRBJ1-2, with D possibly TRBD1 on 6 matching bases. V was clipped by 3 bases and J by 7 bases, with 21 bases between them. Germline assignment: CDR1 LNHDA and CDR2 SQIVND (reference sequence). This CDR3 spans 16 amino acids. This chain's CDR3 is CASSMGPQGGGFGYTF. CDR3 bases: TGTGCCAGTAGTATGGGACCCCAAGGGGGGGGATTTGGCTACACCTTC.

This chain links TRBV2 with TRBJ2-7, with no clear D. The CDR3 contains 13 residues. Trimming took off 3 bases at V and 4 bases at J, with 10 bases between the two ends. The germline V gene has CDR1 SNHLY and CDR2 FYNNEI. In DNA, the CDR3 is TGTGCCAGCAGTGAGCGGACCTCTTACGAGCAGTACTTC. Translating it yields CASSERTSYEQYF.

V and J are TRBV27 and TRBJ2-7; 11 bases are shared with TRBD1. With V trimmed by 6 bases and J by 6 bases, 4 bases remained unmatched. CDR3 size: 13 residues. Germline CDR1 MNHEY, CDR2 SMNVEV (reference sequence). CDR3 residues: CASRDGTGGEQYF. The DNA of the CDR3 is TGTGCCAGCAGGGATGGGACAGGGGGCGAGCAGTACTTC.

The chain is built from TRBV7-9 and TRBJ1-1; D gene ambiguous. Germline V CDR1 and CDR2: SEHNR, FQNEAQ (reference sequence). This CDR3 has 12 residues. The ends were cut back, 3 bases at V and 4 bases at J, with 6 bases in the middle. CDR3 protein: CASSFGSTEAFF. CDR3 DNA: TGTGCCAGCAGCTTTGGGAGCACTGAAGCTTTCTTT.

The chain is built from TRBV15 and TRBJ2-5, with D uncertain. TRBJ2-7 matches the DNA end more closely, so the J call is doubtful. The CDR3 is 14 amino acids. CDR1 is LNHNV and CDR2 is YYDKDF in the germline V gene (reference sequence). The CDR3 DNA reads as TGTGCCACCAGCAACCCCGGCAGCTCCTACGAGCAGTACTTC. This codes for CATSNPGSSYEQYF.

A few counts support this clone. The rearrangement joins TRBV27 to TRBJ2-5; a possible D gene is TRBD1 (6 bases). V was trimmed by 5 bases and J by 0 bases, leaving 13 bases between them. The CDR3 sequence is 15 residues long. Germline values: CDR1 MNHEY, CDR2 SMNVEV (reference sequence). The CDR3 sequence is CASSKRGTYQETQYF. For the CDR3, the DNA is TGTGCCAGCAGTAAAAGGGGGACCTACCAAGAGACCCAGTACTTC.

This sequence joins TRBV30 and TRBJ2-5; 10 bases are a match to TRBD2. With V trimmed by 4 bases and J by 0 bases, 11 bases remained unmatched. The CDR3 runs 17 residues. CDR1 and CDR2 from the germline V gene are GTSNPN and SVGIG (reference sequence). The CDR3 DNA sequence: TGTGCCTGGACTAGCGGGAGAGGGTGGGGTTACCAAGAGACCCAGTACTTC. This encodes CAWTSGRGWGYQETQYF.

A note on this clone: The junction does not match germline at one end; this may be a read error. The chain links TRBV11-1 to TRBJ2-7, with D tentatively TRBD1 (5 bases). The CDR3 sequence is 16 residues long. Germline loops: CDR1 SGHAT, CDR2 FQDESV (reference sequence). The CDR3 region is CAGSPARRQTSYEQYF. The CDR3 bases are TGTGCCGGCAGCCCCGCACGTCGACAGACCTCCTACGAGCAGTACTTC.

This chain joins TRBV27 and TRBJ2-7; D possibly corresponds to TRBD2 (6 bases). V was cut by 6 bases and J by 0 bases, with 12 bases left in between. CDR3 length: 14 residues. Germline V lookup: CDR1 MNHEY, CDR2 SMNVEV (reference sequence). The CDR3, as DNA: TGTGCCAGCAGGTCTAGCGCTGACTCCTACGAGCAGTACTTC. Its translation: CASRSSADSYEQYF.

V usage is TRBV29-1 and J usage is TRBJ1-3; no clear D. Trimming removed 3 bases from V and 0 bases from J, with 12 bases in between. Germline V lookup: CDR1 SQVTM, CDR2 ANQGSEA. This CDR3 region has 15 residues. This CDR3 reads CSVDADGVSGNTIYF. The CDR3 DNA is TGCAGCGTTGACGCCGACGGGGTCTCTGGAAACACCATATATTTT.

The chain recombines TRBV27 with TRBJ2-1, with D possibly TRBD2 on 6 matching bases. The V end was cut by 2 bases, the J end by 7 bases, with 12 bases between. This CDR3 region has 14 residues. CDR1 MNHEY and CDR2 SMNVEV come from the germline V gene (reference sequence). CDR3 coding DNA: TGTGCCAGCAGTTTAGGAGGGTTGGGGAATGAGCAGTTCTTC. Encoded protein: CASSLGGLGNEQFF.

The V and J genes are TRBV2 and TRBJ2-5; D remains ambiguous. Trimming left V 7 bases short and J 1 base short, with 13 bases between. CDR3 length: 14 residues. From germline, CDR1 is SNHLY and CDR2 FYNNEI. In nucleotides, the CDR3 is TGTGCCAGCATACCCCCTAACTTCCAAGAGACCCAGTACTTC. It translates to CASIPPNFQETQYF. Using reference TRBV2 and TRBJ2-5 for the parts outside the CDR3, the full variable domain is EPEVTQTPSHQVTQMGQEVILRCVPISNHLYFYWYRQILGQKVEFLVSFYNNEISEKSEIFDDQFSVERPDGSNFTLKIRSTKLEDSAMYFCASIPPNFQETQYFGPGTRLLVL.

The chain couples TRBV19 to TRBJ2-1; 7 bases match TRBD2. Germline CDR1 LNHDA, CDR2 SQIVND (reference sequence). V lost 2 bases and J lost 3; bases outside the gene matches: 13. The length of the CDR3 is 18 residues. CDR3 DNA: TGTGCCAGTAGTATAAAGTGGGAGGGCCACAAGAACTACAATGAGCAGTTCTTC. Encoded protein: CASSIKWEGHKNYNEQFF.

The CDR3 bases are TGTGCCAGCAGCACGGACACGACCTACGAGCAGTACTTC. Translation gives CASSTDTTYEQYF. The rearrangement uses TRBV5-4 and TRBJ2-7; tentative D call: TRBD1 (5 bases). The CDR3 is 13 residues long. The V gene lost 4 bases and the J gene lost 2 bases, with 10 bases spanning the gap. The germline gives CDR1 SGHNT, CDR2 YYREEE (reference sequence). Supplemented by reference TRBV5-4 and TRBJ2-7, the full variable domain reads ETGVTQSPTHLIKTRGQQVTLRCSSQSGHNTVSWYQQALGQGPQFIFQYYREEENGRGNFPPRFSGLQFPNYSSELNVNALELDDSALYLCASSTDTTYEQYFGPGTRLTVT.